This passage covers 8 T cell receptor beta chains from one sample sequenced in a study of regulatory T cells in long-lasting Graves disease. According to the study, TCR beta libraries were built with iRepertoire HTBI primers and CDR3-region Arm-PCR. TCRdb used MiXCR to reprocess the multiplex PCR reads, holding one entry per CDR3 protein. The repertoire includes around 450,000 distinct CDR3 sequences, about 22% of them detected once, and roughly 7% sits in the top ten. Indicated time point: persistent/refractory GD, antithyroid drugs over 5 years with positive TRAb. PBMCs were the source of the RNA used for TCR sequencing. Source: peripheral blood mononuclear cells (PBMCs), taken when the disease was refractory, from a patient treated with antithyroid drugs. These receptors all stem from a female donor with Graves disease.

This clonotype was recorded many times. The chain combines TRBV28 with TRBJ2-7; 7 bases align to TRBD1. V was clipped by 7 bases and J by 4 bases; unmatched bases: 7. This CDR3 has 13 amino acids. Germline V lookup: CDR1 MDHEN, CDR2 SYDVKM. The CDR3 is CASNRGISYEQYF. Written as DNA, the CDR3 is TGTGCCAGCAACAGGGGAATCTCATACGAGCAGTACTTC.

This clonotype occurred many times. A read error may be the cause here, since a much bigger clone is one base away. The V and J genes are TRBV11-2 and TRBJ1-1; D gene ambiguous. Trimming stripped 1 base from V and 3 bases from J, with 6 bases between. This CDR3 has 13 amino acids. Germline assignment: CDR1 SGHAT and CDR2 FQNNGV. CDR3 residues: CASSLVRYTEAFF. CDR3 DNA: TGTGCCAGCAGCTTAGTCCGGTACACTGAAGCTTTCTTT.

As DNA, the CDR3 is TGTGCCAGCGGACTAGCGTGGGATACGCAGTATTTT. This translates into CASGLAWDTQYF. This chain joins TRBV28 and TRBJ2-3; 9 nucleotides agree with TRBD2. This CDR3 region has 12 residues. In germline, CDR1 is MDHEN, CDR2 SYDVKM. V trimming: 8 bases; J trimming: 6 bases; junction bases outside the gene matches: 3.

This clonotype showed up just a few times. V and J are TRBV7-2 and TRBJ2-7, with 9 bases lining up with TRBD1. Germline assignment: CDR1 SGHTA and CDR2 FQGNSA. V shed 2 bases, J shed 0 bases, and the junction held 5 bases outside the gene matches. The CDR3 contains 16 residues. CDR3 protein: CASSLKDRGFSYEQYF. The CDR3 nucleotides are TGTGCCAGCAGCTTAAAGGACAGGGGTTTCTCCTACGAGCAGTACTTC.

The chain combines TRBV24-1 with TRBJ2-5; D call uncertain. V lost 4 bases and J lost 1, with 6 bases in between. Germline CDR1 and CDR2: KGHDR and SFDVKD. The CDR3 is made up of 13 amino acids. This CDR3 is CATSETTQETQYF. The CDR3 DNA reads TGTGCCACCAGTGAAACGACCCAAGAGACCCAGTACTTC.

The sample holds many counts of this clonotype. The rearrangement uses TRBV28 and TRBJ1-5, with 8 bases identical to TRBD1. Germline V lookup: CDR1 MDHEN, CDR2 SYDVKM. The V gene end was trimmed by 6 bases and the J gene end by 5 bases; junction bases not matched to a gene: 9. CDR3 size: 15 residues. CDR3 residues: CASSLRDRTHQPQHF. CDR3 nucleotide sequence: TGTGCCAGCAGCCTCCGGGACAGGACACATCAGCCCCAGCATTTT. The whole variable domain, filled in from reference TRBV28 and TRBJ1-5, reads DVKVTQSSRYLVKRTGEKVFLECVQDMDHENMFWYRQDPGLGLRLIYFSYDVKMKEKGDIPEGYSVSREKKERFSLILESASTNQTSMYLCASSLRDRTHQPQHFGDGTRLSIL.

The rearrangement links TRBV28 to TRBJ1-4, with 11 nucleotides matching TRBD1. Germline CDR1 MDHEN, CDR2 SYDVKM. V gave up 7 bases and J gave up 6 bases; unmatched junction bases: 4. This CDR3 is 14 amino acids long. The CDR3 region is CASKSGQGDEKLFF. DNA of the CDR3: TGTGCCAGCAAATCGGGACAGGGGGATGAAAAACTGTTTTTT. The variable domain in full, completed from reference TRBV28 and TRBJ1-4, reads DVKVTQSSRYLVKRTGEKVFLECVQDMDHENMFWYRQDPGLGLRLIYFSYDVKMKEKGDIPEGYSVSREKKERFSLILESASTNQTSMYLCASKSGQGDEKLFFGSGTQLSVL.

The CDR3 is CAWSVSGALGNTIYF. The CDR3 DNA sequence: TGTGCCTGGAGTGTAAGTGGGGCGCTCGGAAACACCATATATTTT. The V call is TRBV30, the J call TRBJ1-3, with D possibly TRBD1 on 5 matching bases. V lost 0 bases to trimming and J lost 4 bases, with 13 bases between them. The germline V gene has CDR1 GTSNPN and CDR2 SVGIG (reference sequence). The CDR3 length is 15 residues.